These T cell receptor beta chains were read from a single sample in a study of graft-versus-host responses after intestinal transplantation. These receptors' targets are unknown. Sequencing was performed with immunoSEQ multiplex PCR; in TCRdb, only in-frame clones are kept and a portion is missing. The table records approximately 85,000 clones, over 85% of them present only once. The sequences come from unstimulated CD8+ T cells sorted from spleen or lymph node cells, collected before transplant. The receptor set was obtained from a human donor who was the organ donor for an intestinal transplant. Both conserved end residues are part of each CDR3. Fields, in order: clone size, V gene, CDR3 length, J gene, CDR3 protein. Clone size is given for some rows only: seen once, a few or many times, or a class if the clone is expanded.

>-|TRBV28|13|-
CASSGQAWGEQYF
>-|TRBV13|16|TRBJ2-3
CASSSGSGLGTDTQYF
>once|TRBV7-8|15|TRBJ2-2
CASSLRQGYTGELFF
>-|TRBV5-1|17|TRBJ2-1
CASSLLVAGEIGSEQFF
>-|TRBV5-4|14|TRBJ2-1
CASGTSGGADEQFF
>-|TRBV30|15|TRBJ2-1
CAWSGLAESGNEQFF
>-|TRBV15|15|TRBJ2-3
CATSREGGGADTQYF
>few|TRBV5-4|14|TRBJ1-2
CASEAQGLLNGYTF
>-|TRBV13|13|TRBJ2-5
CASSLDRDETQYF
>-|TRBV7-9|12|TRBJ2-1
CASSLVINEQFF
>-|TRBV6-1|15|TRBJ2-7
CASSESDWSFYEQYF
>few|TRBV5-6|14|TRBJ1-6
CASSFGTVGSPLHF
>-|TRBV4-3|17|TRBJ2-2
CASSQSLAGGDTGELFF
>-|TRBV4-1|15|TRBJ2-7
CASSPLRDRGSEQYF
>-|TRBV5-1|14|TRBJ1-2
CASSLGWQNYGYTF
>-|TRBV28|14|TRBJ2-7
CASSPRLNFYEQYF
>-|TRBV7-9|14|TRBJ2-3
CASSLTRMVDTQYF
>-|TRBV5-8|16|TRBJ1-2
CASSRRVFKANYGYTF
>-|TRBV5-1|15|TRBJ2-7
CASSLELAGAYEQYF
>-|TRBV28|13|TRBJ2-7
CASSFYSSYEQYF
>once|TRBV4-1|14|TRBJ2-4
CASSQVASENIQYF
>-|TRBV28|16|TRBJ1-2
CASSTSPGTDIDGYTF
>-|TRBV27|13|TRBJ2-7
CASSFEPNYEQYF
>-|TRBV6-5|15|TRBJ1-6
CASSIGQLYNSPLHF
>-|TRBV11-3|15|TRBJ2-3
CASSLEYGSPEGQYF
>-|TRBV28|18|TRBJ2-2
CASSSRRGGGPNTGELFF
>-|TRBV7-6|13|TRBJ2-7
CASSLRPDYEQYF
>-|TRBV29-1|15|TRBJ1-2
CSVEGLGQNLDGYTF
>-|TRBV7-9|14|TRBJ2-3
CASSPPLATDTQYF
>-|TRBV6-6|14|TRBJ2-5
CASSLGEAGETQYF
>once|TRBV11-3|12|TRBJ2-5
CASSGQMETQYF
>-|TRBV13|15|TRBJ1-2
CASSRPRGALRGYTF
>few|TRBV6-6|13|TRBJ2-7
CASSLLGDWEQYF
>-|TRBV11-2|15|TRBJ2-1
CASSLVLSGGSEQFF
>once|TRBV7-2|17|TRBJ2-7
CASSLAVRDSSPYEQYF
>-|TRBV9|15|TRBJ1-4
CASSDGQGAVEKLFF
>-|TRBV5-1|12|TRBJ1-5
CASSLQGQPQHF
>-|TRBV6-1|16|TRBJ1-1
CASSGLPGDMNTEAFF
>-|TRBV27|18|TRBJ1-1
CASSLRVGGTGVLAEAFF
>-|TRBV14|17|TRBJ2-1
CASSHHYSGLGSNEQFF
>-|TRBV7-2|17|TRBJ1-5
CASSPPDHQRTRGPQHF
>-|TRBV4-3|15|TRBJ2-1
CASSQERVSSNEQFF
>-|TRBV19|14|TRBJ1-2
CASSIPHSGYGYTF
>-|TRBV5-1|19|TRBJ1-5
CASSLRRDTFPHSNQPQHF
>once|TRBV2|13|TRBJ2-7
CASSLLGGDEQYF
>-|TRBV2|15|TRBJ2-3
CASSVGTGGPDTQYF
>-|TRBV5-1|15|TRBJ2-7
CASSLVPSGGYEQYF
>-|TRBV5-8|14|TRBJ1-5
CASSSGTSNQPQHF
>-|TRBV4-1|16|TRBJ2-7
CASSQGTGGSSYEQYF
>-|TRBV6-1|15|TRBJ1-2
CATKGQWPSNYGYTF
>once|TRBV29-1|12|TRBJ2-3
CSVEGGRNTQYF